The clone carrying this T cell receptor beta chain was seen repeatedly, ten times or more. Its cognate antigen is unknown. In TCRdb, the reads were re-called with MiXCR into one record per CDR3 protein. The sample comprises roughly 100,000 distinct CDR3 sequences, 15% to 20% of which are singletons, and roughly 8% rests with the top ten. These data belong to a study of T cell repertoires in cytomegalovirus infection. The overall study: CMV infection together with matching HLA type was indicated by public TCR beta signatures. Study outcomes and limitations: HLA-C-restricted, CMV-specific TCR beta clonotypes were dominant ex vivo. Identification of carriers of CMV plus the relevant HLA was achieved through cumulative public TCR beta family frequency.

This CDR3 contains 15 residues. The junction had 8 bases not matched to a gene; V was cut back by 1 base and J by 6 bases. Germline V gene lookup returns CDR1 LNHNV and CDR2 YYDKDF (reference sequence). Material: PBMCs. This receptor was identified in a human donor in good health (CMV status not recorded). Some clones in this sample may be carry-over from other donors' samples. The chain joins TRBV15 to TRBJ1-1, with 7 bases that match TRBD1. CDR3 region: CATSRGGGDLSEAFF. CDR3 DNA sequence: TGTGCCACCAGCAGAGGAGGGGGCGACTTATCTGAAGCTTTCTTT.